This T cell receptor beta chain was found in a study of T cells after yellow fever vaccination. Looking at the study overall: Staining for CD3, CD45RA, CCR7 and CD95 enabled sorting of EM, EMRA, CM and Tscm memory subsets. Study-wide results and caveats: Researchers report a weaker secondary response that nonetheless peaked faster, day 5 versus 15.

From the 5' RACE reads, TCRdb called clonotypes with MiXCR, one entry per CDR3 protein. The sample shows 15,000 to 20,000 distinct CDR3 sequences, over 3.5% of them seen only once. In this sample, this clonotype turned up many times. The V and J ends lost 2 bases and 0 bases respectively, with 13 bases between them. Looked up from germline, CDR1 is SGHAT and CDR2 is FQNNGV. CDR3 length: 16 residues. This TCR was recovered from a young man who received the YFV17D yellow fever vaccine. Specimen: PBMCs, either bulk or a sorted T-cell subset (CD4+, CD8+, memory, or dextramer-sorted; not recorded which), collected 15 days after the yellow fever booster vaccination. The chain employs TRBV11-2 and TRBJ2-5; D is undetermined. The CDR3: CASSLRARANQETQYF. Written as DNA, the CDR3 is TGTGCCAGCAGCTTAAGGGCACGGGCAAACCAAGAGACCCAGTACTTC.